Each of the 20 T cell receptor beta chains below was sequenced from the same sample in a study of vaccination effects on CD4 cells after COVID-19. For these receptors, no antigen is known. The authors isolated CD4+ T cells after 10 days of culture. Convalescent patients had PCR-confirmed SARS-CoV-2 infection between March and December 2020. As their vaccination, participants received two doses of either BNT162b2 or mRNA-1273. Generated by immunoSEQ multiplex PCR, the TCRdb table keeps only in-frame clones and is missing some. This sample has about 50,000 clones, with under 85% found just once. Sequenced here: CD4+ T cells from PBMCs cultured without peptide, sampled after COVID-19 vaccination. The source of these receptors is a human donor who had a prior SARS-CoV-2 infection.

The J gene is TRBJ2-7, the V gene TRBV6-5, with unresolved D. In germline, CDR1 is MNHEY, CDR2 SVGAGI. This CDR3 is 12 amino acids long. Trimming cost V 0 bases and J 7 bases, with 7 bases left between them. The CDR3 reads CASSYSTGEQYF. The CDR3 coding sequence is TGTGCCAGCAGTTACTCGACTGGGGAGCAGTACTTC.

This chain uses TRBV6-5 with TRBJ1-1; D gene uncertain. The V gene's germline CDR1 is MNHEY and CDR2 SVGAGI. CDR3 size: 13 residues. The V end was cut by 6 bases, the J end by 3 bases, with 11 bases between. CDR3 in DNA: TGTGCCAGCAGACCACCCTCTGACACTGAAGCTTTCTTT. As protein: CASRPPSDTEAFF.

V usage is TRBV2 and J usage is TRBJ1-3, with TRBD1 matching over 10 bases. Germline trimming cut 6 bases from V and 0 bases from J; bases unmatched to any gene: 2. The CDR3 is 15 residues long. Germline loops: CDR1 SNHLY, CDR2 FYNNEI. The CDR3 DNA reads TGTGCCAGCAGAGGGACAGGGGACTCTGGAAACACCATATATTTT. Encoded protein: CASRGTGDSGNTIYF.

The V and J genes are TRBV7-3 and TRBJ2-7; TRBD1 agrees at 8 bases. The CDR3 is 13 residues long. The V segment lost 4 bases and the J segment 3 bases; nucleotides outside the gene matches: 2. Germline assignment: CDR1 SGHTA and CDR2 FQGTGA. The CDR3 is CASSYDRGYEQYF. The CDR3 DNA is TGTGCCAGCAGCTACGACAGGGGCTACGAGCAGTACTTC.

V is TRBV7-2 and J is TRBJ1-2; 7 bases match TRBD1. The trim removed 5 bases at V and 6 bases at J, leaving 3 bases unmatched. In germline, CDR1 is SGHTA, CDR2 FQGNSA. CDR3 length: 12 amino acids. The CDR3 DNA follows: TGTGCCAGCAGCATACAGGGGAATGGCTACACCTTC. Its translation is CASSIQGNGYTF. The variable domain in full, completed from reference TRBV7-2 and TRBJ1-2, reads GAGVSQSPSNKVTEKGKDVELRCDPISGHTALYWYRQSLGQGLEFLIYFQGNSAPDKSGLPSDRFSAERTGGSVSTLTIQRTQQEDSAVYLCASSIQGNGYTFGSGTRLTVV.

The genes are TRBV11-2 and TRBJ2-1, with TRBD2 matching over 12 bases. The CDR3 spans 19 residues. Germline CDR1 SGHAT, CDR2 FQNNGV. V was clipped by 1 base and J by 6 bases; unmatched bases: 13. Written as DNA, the CDR3 is TGTGCCAGCAGCTTAGGGCTAGCGGGGGGGCCCTCGCGTCGCAATGAGCAGTTCTTC. Translated, it gives CASSLGLAGGPSRRNEQFF.

The chain has TRBV7-3 and TRBJ2-1; weak D call: TRBD2 (6 bases). Deletions cut 1 base from V and 4 bases from J, with 11 bases between. The V gene's germline CDR1 is SGHTA and CDR2 FQGTGA. The CDR3 is made up of 15 amino acids. CDR3 residues: CASSLSVAEYNEQFF. The CDR3 DNA reads as TGTGCCAGCAGCTTAAGTGTAGCGGAATACAATGAGCAGTTCTTC.

The chain carries TRBV5-5 and TRBJ1-2; perhaps TRBD1 as D (5 bases). The CDR3 runs to 15 residues. Germline CDR1 SGHKS, CDR2 YYEKEE (reference sequence). Trimming pared 2 bases from V and 1 base from J, leaving 12 bases between. The CDR3 DNA sequence: TGTGCCAGCAGCTTTTGGGGCAGCAATAACTATGGCTACACCTTC. This encodes CASSFWGSNNYGYTF.

The chain employs TRBV19 and TRBJ2-7; D call uncertain. Trimming pared 5 bases from V and 3 bases from J, leaving 17 bases between. This CDR3 is built from 15 residues. Germline V gives CDR1 LNHDA, CDR2 SQIVND (reference sequence). CDR3 sequence: CASSPRVRSGYEQYF. Here the CDR3 DNA reads TGTGCCAGTAGTCCCCGTGTGAGGTCGGGCTACGAGCAGTACTTC.

This clone has just a few counts. The chain recombines TRBV7-9 with TRBJ1-4; weak D call: TRBD1 (5 bases). V was pared by 1 base and J by 7 bases, with 7 bases between. Germline V gene sequence: CDR1 SEHNR, CDR2 FQNEAQ (reference sequence). This CDR3 is built from 13 residues. The CDR3 DNA reads TGTGCCAGCAGCTTAGGTACAGGTGAAAAACTGTTTTTT. Translation: CASSLGTGEKLFF.

On this clone: Relative to the germline gene, one junction end is altered; a read error may explain this. V gene TRBV19 combines with J gene TRBJ2-7; D is unclear. The CDR3 runs to 12 residues. Looked up from germline, CDR1 is LNHDA and CDR2 is SQIVND (reference sequence). CDR3 protein: CASKGQTYAQYF. CDR3 in DNA: TGTGCCAGTAAGGGCCAGACCTACGCGCAGTACTTC. Looking up the rest from reference TRBV19 and TRBJ2-7 gives the full variable domain: DGGITQSPKYLFRKEGQNVTLSCEQNLNHDAMYWYRQDPGQGLRLIYYSQIVNDFQKGDIAEGYSVSREKKESFPLTVTSAQKNPTAFYLCASKGQTYAQYFGPGTRLTVT.

The CDR3 sequence is CASSAHSGTGGEQFF. The CDR3 DNA reads as TGTGCCAGCAGCGCTCACTCCGGGACAGGGGGTGAGCAGTTCTTC. The rearrangement links TRBV9 to TRBJ2-1; 11 positions agree with TRBD1. The CDR3 runs 15 residues. Germline assignment: CDR1 SGDLS and CDR2 YYNGEE. V trimming: 3 bases; J trimming: 9 bases; junction bases outside the gene matches: 8.

This clone appeared once. The chain links TRBV11-3 to TRBJ2-1; maybe TRBD2 (5 bases). This CDR3 has 16 amino acids. Between the trimmed V and J ends, which lost 3 bases and 1 base, there was a span of 13 bases. Per germline, CDR1 SGHNT and CDR2 YENEEA. CDR3 sequence (DNA): TGTGCCAGCAGCTTCTCGCTAGCTCAGTCCTACAATGAGCAGTTCTTC. It yields the protein CASSFSLAQSYNEQFF.

The chain combines TRBV7-8 with TRBJ2-5; TRBD2 aligns across 12 bases. Germline lookup yields CDR1 SGHVS and CDR2 FQNEAQ. This CDR3 is 16 amino acids long. V was clipped by 8 bases and J by 3 bases; unmatched bases: 10. The CDR3 region is CASSPSSGRAEETQYF. The CDR3 DNA sequence: TGTGCCAGCTCCCCCTCTAGCGGGAGGGCCGAAGAGACCCAGTACTTC.

This clone was seen a few times. The V call is TRBV10-1, the J call TRBJ1-5; 9 nucleotides match TRBD1. Germline loops: CDR1 WNHNN, CDR2 SYGVQD (reference sequence). V shed 3 bases, J shed 0 bases, and the junction held 9 bases outside the gene matches. This CDR3 is 18 amino acids long. CDR3 bases: TGCGCCAGCAGTGATCTCGGGACAGGGCTCGATAGCAATCAGCCCCAGCATTTT. Protein: CASSDLGTGLDSNQPQHF.

The CDR3 protein is CASSSTRTGYEQFF. The CDR3 DNA follows: TGTGCCAGCAGTTCCACGAGGACAGGGTATGAGCAGTTCTTC. The chain links TRBV27 to TRBJ2-1; TRBD1 matches 8 bases. Trimming removed 4 bases from V and 8 bases from J; junction bases left unmatched: 7. CDR1 is MNHEY, CDR2 SMNVEV, per germline (reference sequence). This CDR3 contains 14 residues.

This clone has just a few counts. The chain has TRBV30 and TRBJ1-1; D might be TRBD1 (6 bases). CDR3 size: 14 residues. Germline CDR1 is GTSNPN and CDR2 is SVGIG (reference sequence). V was pared by 3 bases and J by 5 bases, with 16 bases between. CDR3 DNA: TGTGCCTGGAGCGAGGGGGTAGGGGGAACTGAAGCTTTCTTT. Residues: CAWSEGVGGTEAFF.

This chain joins TRBV27 and TRBJ2-5; D gene unclear. The V gene's germline CDR1 is MNHEY and CDR2 SMNVEV (reference sequence). The CDR3 has 13 residues. With 2 bases removed from V and 5 bases from J, the gap between germline ends came to 9 bases. CDR3 coding DNA: TGTGCCAGCAGTTTAAGTATAGGTGAGACCCAGTACTTC. Its protein is CASSLSIGETQYF.

The chain recombines TRBV11-3 with TRBJ1-4; possible D gene TRBD1, 6 bases. The CDR3 consists of 15 residues. Looked up from germline, CDR1 is SGHNT and CDR2 is YENEEA. Trimming took 6 bases from V and 7 from J, leaving 18 bases between them. CDR3: CASSRTGQEGEKLFF. In nucleotides, the CDR3 is TGTGCCAGCAGTCGTACAGGGCAGGAGGGTGAAAAACTGTTTTTT.

The chain links TRBV5-1 to TRBJ2-3; TRBD2 matches 11 bases. The CDR3 loop spans 17 amino acids. V was pared by 2 bases and J by 2 bases, with 7 bases of the junction left unmatched. CDR1 is SGHRS, CDR2 YFSETQ, per germline. The CDR3 is CASSFGFSGGVTDTQYF. The CDR3 DNA reads TGCGCCAGCAGCTTCGGGTTTAGCGGGGGGGTCACAGATACGCAGTATTTT.